This T cell receptor (beta chain) was sequenced in a study of blood T cell repertoires in COVID-19 (dated by TCRdb to 2018 to 2020). Study-wide context: The collaborator samples originated in the United States, Italy and Spain and spanned the acute and convalescent phases of COVID-19. Deeply sampled blood TCRbeta repertoires from subjects exposed to, actively infected with, or recovered from COVID-19 were included in the dataset. The repertoires were released in a freely available public database intended as a resource for research on the immune response to SARS-CoV-2. Where available, HLA class I and class II types were taken from metadata supplied by the sample provider and were not determined by assay-based typing. Nearly every sample came with metadata listing a de-identified subject ID, COVID-19 status, age in years and sex. The samples were drawn from two sources: the first 160 participants of the ongoing ImmuneRACE study, and over 1,000 subjects contributed by 6 global collaborators. The prospective study material was composed of cDNA or gDNA derived from T cells, B-cell-depleted T cells, or PBMCs. Paper-wide results and their limitations: The amount of clinical and demographic metadata varied by source and participant and was provided uncurated.

In regard to this clone: It has no known antigen specificity. Per-base qualities were not stored, and no clone one base away is much larger.

Per the germline V gene, MGHDK is the CDR1 and SYGVNS is the CDR2. V and J are truncated by 3 bases and 4 bases respectively, leaving an intervening sequence of 12 bases. Including the terminal cysteine and phenylalanine, the CDR3 comprises 15 residues. Left in the record is the CDR3 DNA by itself, 45 bases read in frame from the first base. Enrolling through a virtual design, the prospective study's participants ranged in age from roughly 18 to 100 years and lived across 24 United States geographic areas. In the prospective study, cohorts were assigned on the basis of participant-reported clinical history obtained from a screening survey and a study questionnaire. For ImmuneRACE Cohort 3, a participant was defined as recovered based on two consecutive negative NP/OP PCR tests, clearance by a healthcare professional, or resolution of symptoms. In the prospective study, whole blood, serum and a nasopharyngeal or oropharyngeal swab were collected from each participant by mobile phlebotomists. Additional blood draws and questionnaires over an approximately 2-month period could optionally be provided by prospective study participants. Blood samples from the prospective study were shipped frozen or at room temperature prior to DNA extraction.

TCRbeta CDR3 regions were amplified from genomic DNA using the immunoSEQ Assay, a bias-controlled multiplex PCR. Processing in the source paper ran as follows. The number of nucleated cells in each sample was estimated by amplification of reference gene primers within the assay. Sequence reads were collapsed and filtered to measure the absolute abundance of every unique TCRbeta CDR3 rearrangement. For each sample, productive Simpson clonality was calculated as the square root of Simpson's diversity index across productive rearrangements. TCRdb mirrors the immuneACCESS table, restricted to in-frame sequences. Some clones are absent from its copies; in checked studies, under half trace to an unresolved V gene, and the reason for the others is unknown. For V, J and clone size, that table is used; D and trimming come from the DNA. Across this sample there are 310,000 or so clones, with 89% seen only once. The top ten hold about 9.5% of the sample.

The clonotype comes from a woman aged 40 to 55 who had recovered from COVID-19. Sequencing was performed on PBMCs or T cells enriched from blood (not recorded which). The rearranged chain carries TRBV25-1 and TRBJ2-2; the D gene is unclear. The nucleotide sequence reads TGTGCCAGCAGTGATTCTGTCGGTCCCACCGGGGAGCTGTTTTTT. It translates as CASSDSVGPTGELFF.